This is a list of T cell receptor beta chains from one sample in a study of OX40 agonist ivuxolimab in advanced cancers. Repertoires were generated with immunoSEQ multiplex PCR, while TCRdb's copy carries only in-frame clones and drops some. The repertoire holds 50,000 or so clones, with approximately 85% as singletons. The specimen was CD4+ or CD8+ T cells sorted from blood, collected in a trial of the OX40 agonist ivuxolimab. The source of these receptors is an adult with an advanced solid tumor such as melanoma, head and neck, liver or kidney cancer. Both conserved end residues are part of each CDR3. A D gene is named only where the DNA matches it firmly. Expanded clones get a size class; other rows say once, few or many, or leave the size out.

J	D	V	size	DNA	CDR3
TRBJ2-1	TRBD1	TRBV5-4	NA	TGTGCCAGCAGCTTGGAGGGGACAGGGTACTACAATGAGCAGTTCTTC	CASSLEGTGYYNEQFF
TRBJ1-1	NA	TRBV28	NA	TGTGCCAGCAGTTTCTCGTTTCAGGGATTTGTAGCTTTCTTT	CASSFSFQGFVAFF
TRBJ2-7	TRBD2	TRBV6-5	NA	TGTGCCAGCAGGCGGGGGGGAGGGCTAGTAGAAGCGCAGTGGTTC	CASRRGGGLVEAQWF
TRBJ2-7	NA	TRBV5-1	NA	TGCGCCAGCGGGCAAAGCTCCTACGAGCAGTACTTC	CASGQSSYEQYF
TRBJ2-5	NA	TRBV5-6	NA	TGTGCCAGCAGCCGATTGGACAGACAAGAGACCCAGTACTTC	CASSRLDRQETQYF
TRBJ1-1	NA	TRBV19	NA	TGTGCCAGTAGTAGCTCCCTATCCGGGACTGAAGCTTTCTTT	CASSSSLSGTEAFF
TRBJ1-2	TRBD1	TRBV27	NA	TGTGCCACCCGACAGGGGGCAAATGGCTACACCTTC	CATRQGANGYTF
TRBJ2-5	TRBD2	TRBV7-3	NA	TGTGCCAGCAGCCCCCCCATAGCGGGAGAGTCTGAGACCCAGTACTTC	CASSPPIAGESETQYF
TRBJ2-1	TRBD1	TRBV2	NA	TGTGCCAGCAGAGCTGGGACAGTTTCCTACAATGAGCAGTTCTTC	CASRAGTVSYNEQFF
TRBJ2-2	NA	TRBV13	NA	TGTGCCAGCAGCTTAATGTTCACCGGGGAGCTGTTTTTT	CASSLMFTGELFF
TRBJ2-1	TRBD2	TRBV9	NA	TGTGCCAGCAGCGCTCGGATAGCGGGAGTTAATGAGCAGTTCTTC	CASSARIAGVNEQFF
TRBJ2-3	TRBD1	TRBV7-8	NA	TGTGCCAGCAGCTGGGGACAGGCCCAGGGTACGCAGTATTTT	CASSWGQAQGTQYF
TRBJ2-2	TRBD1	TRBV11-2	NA	TGTGCCAGCAGCTCCTCCGGGACAGGGAGCACCGGGGAGCTGTTTTTT	CASSSSGTGSTGELFF
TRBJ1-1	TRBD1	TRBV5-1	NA	TGCGCCAGCAGCTTGGAAGGACAGGGAGTTGAAGCTTTCTTT	CASSLEGQGVEAFF
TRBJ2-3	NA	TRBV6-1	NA	TGTGCCAGCCCTCCCCCCCTTAGCACAGATACGCAGTATTTT	CASPPPLSTDTQYF
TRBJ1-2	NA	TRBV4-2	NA	TGTGCCAGCAGCCAATACCAGGGCTATGGCTACACCTTC	CASSQYQGYGYTF
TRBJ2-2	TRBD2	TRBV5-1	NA	TGCGCCAGCACTAATAGCGGGAGCGCCGGGGAGCTGTTTTTT	CASTNSGSAGELFF
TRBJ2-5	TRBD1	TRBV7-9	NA	TGTGCCAGCAGCTTACCGGGACAGGGGCCGGGGGAGACCCAGTACTTC	CASSLPGQGPGETQYF
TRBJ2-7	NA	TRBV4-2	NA	TGTGCCAGCAGCCAATCTACGGGGTACGAGCAGTACTTC	CASSQSTGYEQYF
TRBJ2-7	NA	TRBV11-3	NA	TGTGCCAGCAGCTTAAACAGGCCACCTTACGAGCAGTACTTC	CASSLNRPPYEQYF
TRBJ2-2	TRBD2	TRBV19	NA	TGTGCCAGTAGTTCCCCAGCGGGAAGCGGCGGGGAGCTGTTTTTT	CASSSPAGSGGELFF
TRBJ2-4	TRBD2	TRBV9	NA	TGTGCCAGCAGCGTAGATCCAGTCGGGAGGGGGAACATTCAGTACTTC	CASSVDPVGRGNIQYF
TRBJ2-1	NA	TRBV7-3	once	TGTGCCAGCAGCTCAGTAGGGGATGAGCAGTTCTTC	CASSSVGDEQFF
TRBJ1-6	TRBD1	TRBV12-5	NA	TGTGCTAGTGGTTTGCACCTAGGACAGGGGAAACGTAATTCACCCCTCCACTTT	CASGLHLGQGKRNSPLHF
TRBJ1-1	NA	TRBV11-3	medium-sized	TGTGCCAGCAGCTTACTGCGGGCGGAAGCTTTCTTT	CASSLLRAEAFF
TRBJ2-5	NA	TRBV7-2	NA	TGTGCCAGCAGCTTAGGATCCAGGGGTCAAGAGACCCAGTACTTC	CASSLGSRGQETQYF
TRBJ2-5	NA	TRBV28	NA	TGTGCCAGCAGTTCCTATAGGGGGTTCCAAGAGACCCAGTACTTC	CASSSYRGFQETQYF
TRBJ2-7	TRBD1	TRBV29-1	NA	TGCAGCGTCGTGACAGGGGCCCAGACAGAGCAGTACTTC	CSVVTGAQTEQYF
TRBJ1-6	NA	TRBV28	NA	TGTGCCAGCAGTCAGGGACCCCTCCACTTT	CASSQGPLHF
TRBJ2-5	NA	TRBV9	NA	TGTGCCAGCAGCGTAGAGCCGCGAGAGACCCAGTACTTC	CASSVEPRETQYF
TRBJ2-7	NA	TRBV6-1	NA	TGTGCCACTGAACCACGGCGGTCGTACGAGCAGTACTTC	CATEPRRSYEQYF
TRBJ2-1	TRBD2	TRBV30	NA	TGTGCCTGGAGCTTAAGACGGACTAGCGGGAGGAGCAATGAGCAGTTCTTC	CAWSLRRTSGRSNEQFF
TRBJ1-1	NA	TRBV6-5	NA	TGTGCCAGCAGGAGGACGGTGAACACTGAAGCTTTCTTT	CASRRTVNTEAFF
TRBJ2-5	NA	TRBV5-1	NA	TGCGCCAGCAGCTTGGCGGGTAGCGGAGACACCCAGGAGACCCAGTACTTC	CASSLAGSGDTQETQYF
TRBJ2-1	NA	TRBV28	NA	TGTGCCAGCCTTAGACTACAAAATGAGCAGTTCTTC	CASLRLQNEQFF
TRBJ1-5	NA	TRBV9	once	TGTGCCAGCAGCGCCTCGGGGTTGGTGTTTCAGCCCCAGCATTTT	CASSASGLVFQPQHF
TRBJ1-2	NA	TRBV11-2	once	TGTGCCAGCAGCGAAGAGGGAGCGGGGGGCTACACCTTC	CASSEEGAGGYTF